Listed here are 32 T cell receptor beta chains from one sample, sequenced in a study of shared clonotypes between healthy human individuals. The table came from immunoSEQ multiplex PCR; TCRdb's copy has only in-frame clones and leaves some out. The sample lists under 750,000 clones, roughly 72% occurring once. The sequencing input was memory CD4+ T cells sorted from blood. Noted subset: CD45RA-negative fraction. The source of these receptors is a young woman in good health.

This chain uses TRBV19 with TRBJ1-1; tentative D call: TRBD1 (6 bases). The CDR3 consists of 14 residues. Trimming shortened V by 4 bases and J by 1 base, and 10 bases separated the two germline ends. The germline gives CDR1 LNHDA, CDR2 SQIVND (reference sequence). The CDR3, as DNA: TGTGCCAGTAGTAGGACAGACCAGAACACTGAAGCTTTCTTT. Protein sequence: CASSRTDQNTEAFF.

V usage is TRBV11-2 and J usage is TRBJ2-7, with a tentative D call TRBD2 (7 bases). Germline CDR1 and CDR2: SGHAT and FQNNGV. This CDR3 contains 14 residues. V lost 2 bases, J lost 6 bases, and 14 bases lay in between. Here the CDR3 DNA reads TGTGCCAGCAGCTTATCATCAGGGGAGGGCGAGCAGTACTTC. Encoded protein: CASSLSSGEGEQYF. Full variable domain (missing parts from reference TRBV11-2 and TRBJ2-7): EAGVAQSPRYKIIEKRQSVAFWCNPISGHATLYWYQQILGQGPKLLIQFQNNGVVDDSQLPKDRFSAERLKGVDSTLKIQPAKLEDSAVYLCASSLSSGEGEQYFGPGTRLTVT.

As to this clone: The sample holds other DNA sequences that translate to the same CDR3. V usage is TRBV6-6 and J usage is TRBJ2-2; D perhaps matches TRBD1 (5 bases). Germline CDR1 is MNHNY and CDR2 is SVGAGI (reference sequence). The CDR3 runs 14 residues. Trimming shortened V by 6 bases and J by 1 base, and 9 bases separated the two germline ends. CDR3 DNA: TGTGCCAGCAGAGCCGGACAGAACACCGGGGAGCTGTTTTTT. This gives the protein CASRAGQNTGELFF.

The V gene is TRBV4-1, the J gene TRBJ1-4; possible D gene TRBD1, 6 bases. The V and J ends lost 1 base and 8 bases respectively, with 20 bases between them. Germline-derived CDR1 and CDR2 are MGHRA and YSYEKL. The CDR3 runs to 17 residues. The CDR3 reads CASSQATVHREGEKLFF. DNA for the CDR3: TGCGCCAGCAGCCAAGCTACGGTGCACAGGGAGGGAGAAAAACTGTTTTTT.

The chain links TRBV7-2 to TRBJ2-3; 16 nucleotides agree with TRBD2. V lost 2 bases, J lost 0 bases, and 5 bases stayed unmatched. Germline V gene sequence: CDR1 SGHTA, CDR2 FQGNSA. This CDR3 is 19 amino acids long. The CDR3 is CASSLRGLAGGPSTDTQYF. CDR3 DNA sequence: TGTGCCAGCAGCTTACGGGGACTAGCGGGAGGGCCTAGCACAGATACGCAGTATTTT.

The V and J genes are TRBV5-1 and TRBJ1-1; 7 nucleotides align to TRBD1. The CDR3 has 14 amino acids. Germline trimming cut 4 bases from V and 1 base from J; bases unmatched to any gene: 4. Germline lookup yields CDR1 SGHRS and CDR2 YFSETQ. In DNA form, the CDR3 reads TGCGCCAGCAGCGGCGGGACAGCGAACACTGAAGCTTTCTTT. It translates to CASSGGTANTEAFF. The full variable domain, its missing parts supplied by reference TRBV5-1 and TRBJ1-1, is KAGVTQTPRYLIKTRGQQVTLSCSPISGHRSVSWYQQTPGQGLQFLFEYFSETQRNKGNFPGRFSGRQFSNSRSEMNVSTLELGDSALYLCASSGGTANTEAFFGQGTRLTVV.

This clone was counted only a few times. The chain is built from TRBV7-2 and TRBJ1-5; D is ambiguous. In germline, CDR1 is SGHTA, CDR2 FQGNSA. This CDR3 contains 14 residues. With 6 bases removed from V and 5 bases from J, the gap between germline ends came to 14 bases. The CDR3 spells CASSPRGRDQPQHF. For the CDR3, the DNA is TGTGCCAGCAGTCCTCGAGGGAGGGATCAGCCCCAGCATTTT.

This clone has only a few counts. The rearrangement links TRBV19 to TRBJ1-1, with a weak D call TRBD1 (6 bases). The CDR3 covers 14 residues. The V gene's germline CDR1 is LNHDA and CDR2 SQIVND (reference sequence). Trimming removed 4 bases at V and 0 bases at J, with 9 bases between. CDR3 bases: TGTGCCAGTAGTACACGACAGGTGAACACTGAAGCTTTCTTT. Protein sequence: CASSTRQVNTEAFF.

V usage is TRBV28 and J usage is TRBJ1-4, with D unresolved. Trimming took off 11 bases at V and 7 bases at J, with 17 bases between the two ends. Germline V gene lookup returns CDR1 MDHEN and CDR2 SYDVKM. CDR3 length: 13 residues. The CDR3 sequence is CAGAFHTSEKLFF. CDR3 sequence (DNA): TGTGCCGGCGCCTTTCATACCAGTGAAAAACTGTTTTTT.

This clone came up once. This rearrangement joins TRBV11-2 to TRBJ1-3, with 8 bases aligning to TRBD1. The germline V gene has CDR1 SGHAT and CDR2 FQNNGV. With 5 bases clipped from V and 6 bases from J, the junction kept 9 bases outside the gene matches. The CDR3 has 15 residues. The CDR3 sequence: CASSPQGAGANTIYF. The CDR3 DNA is TGTGCCAGCAGCCCTCAGGGGGCAGGGGCAAACACCATATATTTT.

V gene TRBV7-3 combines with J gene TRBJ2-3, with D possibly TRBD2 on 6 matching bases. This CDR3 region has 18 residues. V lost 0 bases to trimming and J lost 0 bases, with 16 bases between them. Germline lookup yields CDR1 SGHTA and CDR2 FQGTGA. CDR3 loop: CASSLTGEASASTDTQYF. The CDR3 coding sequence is TGTGCCAGCAGCTTAACGGGGGAGGCTAGCGCTAGCACAGATACGCAGTATTTT.

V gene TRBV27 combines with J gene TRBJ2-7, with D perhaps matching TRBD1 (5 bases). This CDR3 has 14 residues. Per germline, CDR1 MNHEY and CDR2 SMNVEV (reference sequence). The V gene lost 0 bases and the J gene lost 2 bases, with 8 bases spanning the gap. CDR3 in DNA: TGTGCCAGCAGTTTATCCACAGGCGCCTACGAGCAGTACTTC. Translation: CASSLSTGAYEQYF.

CDR3 region: CASSRLGSHEQYF. CDR3 sequence (DNA): TGTGCCAGCAGCCGACTAGGGTCCCACGAGCAGTACTTC. J is TRBJ2-7 and V is TRBV7-6; D is possibly TRBD2 (6 bases). V lost 5 bases and J lost 5, with 13 bases in between. Germline CDR1 and CDR2: SGHVS and FNYEAQ. The CDR3 sequence is 13 residues long.

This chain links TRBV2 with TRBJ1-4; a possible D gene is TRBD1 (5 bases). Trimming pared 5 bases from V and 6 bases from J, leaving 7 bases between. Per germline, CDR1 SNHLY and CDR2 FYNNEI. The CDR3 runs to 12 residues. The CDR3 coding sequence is TGTGCCAGCAGTCGGGACGATGAAAAACTGTTTTTT. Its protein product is CASSRDDEKLFF.

The CDR3 reads CASSEAGEGGQPQHF. The CDR3 DNA sequence: TGTGCCAGCAGTGAAGCAGGGGAGGGCGGTCAGCCCCAGCATTTT. The rearrangement uses TRBV6-1 and TRBJ1-5, with D perhaps TRBD1 (5 bases). Trimming removed 0 bases from V and 6 bases from J, with 12 bases in between. CDR3 length: 15 residues. The V gene's germline CDR1 is MNHNS and CDR2 SASEGT.

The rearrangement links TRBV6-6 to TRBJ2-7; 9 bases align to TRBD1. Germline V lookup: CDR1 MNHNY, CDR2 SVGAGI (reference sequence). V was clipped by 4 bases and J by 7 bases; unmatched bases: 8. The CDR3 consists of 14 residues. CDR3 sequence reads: CASSSGTGWGEQYF. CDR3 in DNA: TGTGCCAGCAGTTCCGGGACAGGGTGGGGGGAGCAGTACTTC.

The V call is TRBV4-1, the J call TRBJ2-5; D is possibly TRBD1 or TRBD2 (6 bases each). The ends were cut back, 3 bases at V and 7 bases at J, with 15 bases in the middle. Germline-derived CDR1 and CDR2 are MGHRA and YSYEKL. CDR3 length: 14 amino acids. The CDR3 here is CASSQADGGWTQYF. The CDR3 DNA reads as TGCGCCAGCAGCCAGGCAGACGGGGGCTGGACCCAGTACTTC.

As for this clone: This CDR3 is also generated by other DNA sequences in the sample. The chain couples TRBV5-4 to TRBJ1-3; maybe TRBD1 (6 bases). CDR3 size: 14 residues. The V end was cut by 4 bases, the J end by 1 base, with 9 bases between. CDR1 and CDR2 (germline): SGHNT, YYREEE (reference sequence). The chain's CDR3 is CASSLQGSGNTIYF. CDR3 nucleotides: TGTGCCAGCAGCCTACAGGGTTCTGGAAACACCATATATTTT.

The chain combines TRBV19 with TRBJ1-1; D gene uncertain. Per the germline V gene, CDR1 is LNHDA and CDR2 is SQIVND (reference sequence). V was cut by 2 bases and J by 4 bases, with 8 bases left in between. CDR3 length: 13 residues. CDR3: CASSIIRSTEAFF. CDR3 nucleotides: TGTGCCAGTAGTATAATACGGTCCACTGAAGCTTTCTTT. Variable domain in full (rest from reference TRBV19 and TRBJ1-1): DGGITQSPKYLFRKEGQNVTLSCEQNLNHDAMYWYRQDPGQGLRLIYYSQIVNDFQKGDIAEGYSVSREKKESFPLTVTSAQKNPTAFYLCASSIIRSTEAFFGQGTRLTVV.

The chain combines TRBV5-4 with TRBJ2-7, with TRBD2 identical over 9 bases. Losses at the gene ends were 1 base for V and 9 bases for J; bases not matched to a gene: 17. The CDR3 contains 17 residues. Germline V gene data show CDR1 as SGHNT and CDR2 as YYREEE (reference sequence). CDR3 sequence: CASSLNGGGTSLSRQYF. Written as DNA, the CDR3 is TGTGCCAGCAGCTTGAACGGGGGAGGGACTAGCCTATCTAGGCAGTACTTC. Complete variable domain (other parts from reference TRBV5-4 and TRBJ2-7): ETGVTQSPTHLIKTRGQQVTLRCSSQSGHNTVSWYQQALGQGPQFIFQYYREEENGRGNFPPRFSGLQFPNYSSELNVNALELDDSALYLCASSLNGGGTSLSRQYFGPGTRLTVT.

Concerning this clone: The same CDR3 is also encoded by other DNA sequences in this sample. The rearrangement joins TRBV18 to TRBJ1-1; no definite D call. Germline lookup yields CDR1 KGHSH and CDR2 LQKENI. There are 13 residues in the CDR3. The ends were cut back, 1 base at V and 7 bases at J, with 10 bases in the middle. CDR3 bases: TGTGCCAGCTCACCACAGGATCGAGGTGAAGCTTTCTTT. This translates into CASSPQDRGEAFF.

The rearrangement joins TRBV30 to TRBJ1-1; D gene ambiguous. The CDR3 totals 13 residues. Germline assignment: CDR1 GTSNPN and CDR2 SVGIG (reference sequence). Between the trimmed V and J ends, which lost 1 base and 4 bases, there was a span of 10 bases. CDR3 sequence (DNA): TGTGCCTGGAGTGAAAGGCAGCCCACTGAAGCTTTCTTT. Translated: CAWSERQPTEAFF.

CDR3 loop: CASSTRDRGLTGELFF. The CDR3 nucleotides read TGTGCCAGCAGCACCCGGGACAGGGGGCTCACCGGGGAGCTGTTTTTT. The chain links TRBV7-9 to TRBJ2-2; 12 bases fit TRBD1. The germline V gene has CDR1 SEHNR and CDR2 FQNEAQ (reference sequence). J gave up 4 bases and V 5 bases, and 5 bases lay outside the gene matches. The CDR3 sequence is 16 residues long.

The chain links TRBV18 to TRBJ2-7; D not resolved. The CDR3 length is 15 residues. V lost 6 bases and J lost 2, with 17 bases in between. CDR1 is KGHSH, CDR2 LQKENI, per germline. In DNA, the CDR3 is TGTGCCAGCTCGCCCCCCTCTAACACCGCCTACGAGCAGTACTTC. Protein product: CASSPPSNTAYEQYF.

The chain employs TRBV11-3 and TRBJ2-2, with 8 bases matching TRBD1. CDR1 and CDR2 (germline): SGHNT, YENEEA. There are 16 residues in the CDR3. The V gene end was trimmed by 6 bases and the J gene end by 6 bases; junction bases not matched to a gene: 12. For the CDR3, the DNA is TGTGCCAGCAGTCCCGGAGGTCAGGGGGCGGCCGGGGAGCTGTTTTTT. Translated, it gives CASSPGGQGAAGELFF.

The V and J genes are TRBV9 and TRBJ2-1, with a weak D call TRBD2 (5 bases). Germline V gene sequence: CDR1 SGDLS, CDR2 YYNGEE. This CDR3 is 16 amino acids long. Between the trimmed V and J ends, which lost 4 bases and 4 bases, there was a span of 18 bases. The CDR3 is CASSPAGNSVYNEQFF. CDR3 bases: TGTGCCAGCAGCCCGGCCGGGAACAGTGTTTACAATGAGCAGTTCTTC.

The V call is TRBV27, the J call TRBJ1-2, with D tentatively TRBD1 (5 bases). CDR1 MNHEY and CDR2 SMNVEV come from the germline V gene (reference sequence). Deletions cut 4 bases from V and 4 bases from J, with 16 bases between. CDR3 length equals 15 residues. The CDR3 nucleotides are TGTGCCAGCAGTTCTATAGACAGAACCTTCTATGGCTACACCTTC. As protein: CASSSIDRTFYGYTF.

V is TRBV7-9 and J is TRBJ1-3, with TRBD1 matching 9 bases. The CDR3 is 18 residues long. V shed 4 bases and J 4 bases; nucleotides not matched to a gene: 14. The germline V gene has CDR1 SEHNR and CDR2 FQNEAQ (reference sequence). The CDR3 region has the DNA TGTGCCAGCAGCTCCGGACAGGGGATATTTGTCGGGGGAAACACCATATATTTT. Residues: CASSSGQGIFVGGNTIYF.

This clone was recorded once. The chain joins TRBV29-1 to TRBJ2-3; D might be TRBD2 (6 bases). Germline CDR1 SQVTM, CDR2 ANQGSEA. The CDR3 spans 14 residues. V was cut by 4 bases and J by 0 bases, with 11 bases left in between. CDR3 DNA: TGCAGCGTTGTTAGGACTACTAGCACAGATACGCAGTATTTT. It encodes CSVVRTTSTDTQYF.

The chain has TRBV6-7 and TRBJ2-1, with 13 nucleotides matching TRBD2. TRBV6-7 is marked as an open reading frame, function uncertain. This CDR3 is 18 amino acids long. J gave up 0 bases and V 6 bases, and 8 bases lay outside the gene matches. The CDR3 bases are TGTGCCAGCAGGGGAAAACTAGCGGGAGGGACCTCCTACAATGAGCAGTTCTTC. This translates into CASRGKLAGGTSYNEQFF.

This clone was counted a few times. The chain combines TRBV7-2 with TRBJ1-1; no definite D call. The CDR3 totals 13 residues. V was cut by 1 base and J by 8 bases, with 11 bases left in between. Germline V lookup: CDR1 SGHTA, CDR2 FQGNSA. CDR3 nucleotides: TGTGCCAGCAGCTTAGTAGGGCCAGACGAAGCTTTCTTT. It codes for CASSLVGPDEAFF.

The CDR3 DNA sequence: TGTGCCAGCAGCTTGTCGCAGGGAGCAGAGACAGATACGCAGTATTTT. It is translated as CASSLSQGAETDTQYF. The chain has TRBV5-8 and TRBJ2-3; D tentatively reads TRBD1 or TRBD2 (5 bases each). Deletions cut 1 base from V and 3 bases from J, with 15 bases between. Per germline, CDR1 SGHTS and CDR2 YDEGEE. CDR3 length equals 16 residues.